What follows is one T cell receptor beta chain and its context. Its cognate antigen is unknown. Here immunoSEQ multiplex PCR was the method, and the copy in TCRdb shows in-frame clones only, minus some. Among about 15,000 clones listed, roughly nine tenths were seen once. This sample was included in a study of OX40 agonist ivuxolimab in advanced cancers. Regarding the study as a whole: In a subset of nonresponders, normalized T-cell clonal expansion was also low. The authors did not determine the antigen specificity of the expanded peripheral T cells. Expanded clones tended on average to be more numerous among CD8+ T cells than CD4+.

The CDR3 spans 16 residues. Germline CDR1 SGDLS, CDR2 YYNGEE. The ends were cut back, 0 bases at V and 2 bases at J, with 15 bases in the middle. The material was CD4+ or CD8+ T cells sorted from blood, obtained in a trial of the OX40 agonist ivuxolimab. The chain uses TRBV9 and TRBJ2-7; the D gene could be TRBD1 or TRBD2 (5 bases each). This clonotype originated in an adult with an advanced solid tumor such as melanoma, head and neck, liver or kidney cancer. The chain's CDR3 is CASSVGGTGTTYEQYF. Written as DNA, the CDR3 is TGTGCCAGCAGCGTAGGGGGGACCGGGACCACCTACGAGCAGTACTTC.